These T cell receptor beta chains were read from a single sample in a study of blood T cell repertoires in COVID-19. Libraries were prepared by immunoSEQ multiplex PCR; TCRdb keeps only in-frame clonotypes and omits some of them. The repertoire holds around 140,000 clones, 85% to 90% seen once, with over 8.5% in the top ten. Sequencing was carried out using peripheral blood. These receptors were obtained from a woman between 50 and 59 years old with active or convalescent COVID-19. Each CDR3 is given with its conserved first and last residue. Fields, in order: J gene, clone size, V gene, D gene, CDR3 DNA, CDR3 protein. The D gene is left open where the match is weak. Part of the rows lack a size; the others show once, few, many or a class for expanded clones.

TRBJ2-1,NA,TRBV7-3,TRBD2,TGTGCCAGCAGCTTAAGCGGGGGATCCTACAATGAGCAGTTCTTC,CASSLSGGSYNEQFF
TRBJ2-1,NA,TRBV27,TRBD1,TGTGCCAGCAGTCCCAAACCCCGGACAGGGGACAATGAGCAGTTCTTC,CASSPKPRTGDNEQFF
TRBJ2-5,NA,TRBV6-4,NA,TGTGCCAGCAGTGACTCGAGTCAGGGGCCTAAAGAGACCCAGTACTTC,CASSDSSQGPKETQYF
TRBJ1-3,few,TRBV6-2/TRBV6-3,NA,TGTGCCAGCAGCCCTACGCCAATCGGCTCTGGAAACACCATATATTTT,CASSPTPIGSGNTIYF
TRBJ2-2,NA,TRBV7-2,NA,TGTGCCAGCATCTTTATTCCAGCGAACACCGGGGAGCTGTTTTTT,CASIFIPANTGELFF
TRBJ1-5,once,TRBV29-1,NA,TGCAGCGTGGACACAGGGACCGATCAGCCCCAGCATTTT,CSVDTGTDQPQHF
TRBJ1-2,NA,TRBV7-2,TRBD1,TGTGCCAGTGGAACCGGGACAGGGGCGAACTATGGCTACACCTTC,CASGTGTGANYGYTF
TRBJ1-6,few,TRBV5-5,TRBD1,TGTGCCAGCAGCGGGACAGGGGGTAATTCACCCCTCCACTTT,CASSGTGGNSPLHF
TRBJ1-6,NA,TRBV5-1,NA,TGCGCCAGCAGCTTGGGGAGAGCAAATAATTCACCCCTCCACTTT,CASSLGRANNSPLHF
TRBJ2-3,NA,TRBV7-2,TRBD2,TGTGCCAGCAGCCCGTTGGCGGGGGGGTTCACAGATACGCAGTATTTT,CASSPLAGGFTDTQYF
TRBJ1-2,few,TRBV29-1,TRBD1,TGCAGCGCTTCGACAGGGTTGGACTATGGCTACACCTTC,CSASTGLDYGYTF
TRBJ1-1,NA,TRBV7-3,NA,TGTGCCAGCAGTCGGCGGGCAGACGCTGAAGCTTTCTTT,CASSRRADAEAFF
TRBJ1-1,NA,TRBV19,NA,TGTGCCAGTAGCCCCGGGGAAGGTCCCACTGAAGCTTTCTTT,CASSPGEGPTEAFF
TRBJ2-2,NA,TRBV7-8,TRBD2,TGTGCCAGCGTAGGAGCGGGAGCATATGGCGGGGAGCTGTTTTTT,CASVGAGAYGGELFF
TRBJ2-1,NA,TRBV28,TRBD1,TGTGCCAGCAGTTTGGGGACAGGGGACTACAATGAGCAGTTCTTC,CASSLGTGDYNEQFF
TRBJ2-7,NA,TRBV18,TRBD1,TGTGCCAGCTCATCAGAACAGGGGCCGCTCTACGAGCAGTACTTC,CASSSEQGPLYEQYF
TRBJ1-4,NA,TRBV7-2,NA,TGTGCCAGCAGCCTTGCAACTAATGAAAAACTGTTTTTT,CASSLATNEKLFF
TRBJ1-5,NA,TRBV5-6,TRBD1,TGTGCCAGCAGCTTGAGGGCCGACAGGGCCCTCGGGCAGCCCCAGCATTTT,CASSLRADRALGQPQHF
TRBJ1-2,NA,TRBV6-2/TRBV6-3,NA,TGTGCCAGCAGTTACCCGGAAAGAGGCACCTTC,CASSYPERGTF
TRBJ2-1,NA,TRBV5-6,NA,TGTGCCAGCAGCTTGGTTGGCGGGAACCTTCCCCATCACAATGAGCAGTTCTTC,CASSLVGGNLPHHNEQFF
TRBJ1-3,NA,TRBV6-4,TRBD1,TGTGCCAGCAGTGACCGGGACAGGTATGGTGGAAACACCATATATTTT,CASSDRDRYGGNTIYF
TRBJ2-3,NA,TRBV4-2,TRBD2,TGTGCCAGCAGCCAAGGGACTAGCCGGGATACGCAGTATTTT,CASSQGTSRDTQYF
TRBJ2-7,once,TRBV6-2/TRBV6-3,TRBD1,TGTGCCAGCAGCCGCGCGACAGGGGTAGACGAGCAGTACTTC,CASSRATGVDEQYF
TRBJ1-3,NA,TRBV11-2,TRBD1,TGTGCCAGCAGCCCACACAGGGGAAGCTCTGGAAACACCATATATTTT,CASSPHRGSSGNTIYF
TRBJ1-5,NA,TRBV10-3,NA,TGTGCCATCAGTGACCCCGAATCCACCCCAGTGTTGGGGCTTGATCAGCCCCAGCATTTT,CAISDPESTPVLGLDQPQHF
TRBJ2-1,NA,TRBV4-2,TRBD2,TGTGCCAGCAGCCAACGGATCGGACTAGCGGAGGGTGAGCAGTTCTTC,CASSQRIGLAEGEQFF
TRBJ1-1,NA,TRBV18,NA,TGTGCCAGCTCACCGGACAACCTTAACACTGAAGCTTTCTTT,CASSPDNLNTEAFF
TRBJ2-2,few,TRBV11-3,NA,TGTGCCAGCAGCTTAGTAGAGGGCAAAAACACCGGGGAGCTGTTTTTT,CASSLVEGKNTGELFF
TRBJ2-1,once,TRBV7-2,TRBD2,TGTGCCAGCAGCTCCTTTAGCGGGGGGGGCTACAATGAGCAGTTCTTC,CASSSFSGGGYNEQFF
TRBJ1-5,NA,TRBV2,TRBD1,TGTGCCAGCAGACCCGACAGGGTCCCGGGGGGCAATCAGCCCCAGCATTTT,CASRPDRVPGGNQPQHF
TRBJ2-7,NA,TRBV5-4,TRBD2,TGTGCCAGCAGCTTGATGGCGGGAGGCTACGAGCAGTACTTC,CASSLMAGGYEQYF
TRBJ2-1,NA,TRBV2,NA,TGTGCCAGCAGGGGGCGGGGTGTCATAAATGAGCAGTTCTTC,CASRGRGVINEQFF
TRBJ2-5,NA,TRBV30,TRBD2,TGTGCCTTGAGGCCCTGGGAGCGGGGATTTCGAGGGGAGACCCAGTACTTC,CALRPWERGFRGETQYF
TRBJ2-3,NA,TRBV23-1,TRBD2,TGCGCCAGCGGGCTGGGGACTAGCGGGACCCACACAGATACGCAGTATTTT,CASGLGTSGTHTDTQYF
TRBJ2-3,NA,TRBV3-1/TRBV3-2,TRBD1,TGTGCCAGCAGCCAAGCCTCCGTTCAGGGGGTCATGACAGATACGCAGTATTTT,CASSQASVQGVMTDTQYF
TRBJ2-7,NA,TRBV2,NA,TGTGCCAGCAGTCCTCAGGCCTACGAGCAGTACTTC,CASSPQAYEQYF
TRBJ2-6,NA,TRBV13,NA,TGTGCCACCTGGGTCGGACGGGAGACCTCTGGGGCCAACGTCCTGACTTTC,CATWVGRETSGANVLTF
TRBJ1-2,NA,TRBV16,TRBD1,TGTGCCAGCAGCCAACAAACGGCGGGACAGGGTCCCCCCTCTCTCTATGGCTACACCTTC,CASSQQTAGQGPPSLYGYTF
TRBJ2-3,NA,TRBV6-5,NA,TGTGCCAGCAGCCTACAGGGTGGCACAGATACGCAGTATTTT,CASSLQGGTDTQYF
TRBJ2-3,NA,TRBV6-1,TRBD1,TGTGCCAGCAGTGAACGACAGGGCGCCAGCACAGATACGCAGTATTTT,CASSERQGASTDTQYF
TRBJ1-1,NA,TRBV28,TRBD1,TGTGCCAGCAGTTTAGGGGCAGGGGGCTACCAAGCTTTCTTT,CASSLGAGGYQAFF
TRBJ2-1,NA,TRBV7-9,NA,TGTGCCAGCAGCGCACCGGTGGGGGAGGAGTCCTACAATGAGCAGTTCTTC,CASSAPVGEESYNEQFF
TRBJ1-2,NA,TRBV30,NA,TGTGCCTGGAGGGGTAGACAGACTAGTGGCTACACCTTC,CAWRGRQTSGYTF
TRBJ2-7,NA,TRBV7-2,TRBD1,TGTGCCAGCAGCTTAATTTCAGGGACAGCCTCCTACGAGCAGTACTTC,CASSLISGTASYEQYF
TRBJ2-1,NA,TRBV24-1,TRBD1,TGTGCCGCATTTCGGACAGGGCGGTACAATGAGCAGTTCTTC,CAAFRTGRYNEQFF
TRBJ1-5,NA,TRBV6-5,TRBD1,TGTGCCAGCAGTTACTGGGACAGGGGAAATCAGCCCCAGCATTTT,CASSYWDRGNQPQHF
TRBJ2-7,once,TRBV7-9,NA,TGTGCCAGCAGCCCGGAGGCCTACGAGCAGTACTTC,CASSPEAYEQYF
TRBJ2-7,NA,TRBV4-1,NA,TGCGCCAGCAGCTTCACCGGGGTATACGAGCAGTACTTC,CASSFTGVYEQYF
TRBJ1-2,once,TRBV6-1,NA,TGTGCCAGCAGTGCCGCCGGACTTGGAGATTATTATGGCTACACCTTC,CASSAAGLGDYYGYTF
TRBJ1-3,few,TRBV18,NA,TGTGCCAGCTCACCACCGACGACTAGGTCTGGAAACACCATATATTTT,CASSPPTTRSGNTIYF
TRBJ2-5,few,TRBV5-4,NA,TGTGCCAGCAGATCTACAGGGTCACAAGAGACCCAGTACTTC,CASRSTGSQETQYF
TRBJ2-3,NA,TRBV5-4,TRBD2,TGTGCCAGCAGCCCCCTAGGACTAGCGGCTAGCACAGATACGCAGTATTTT,CASSPLGLAASTDTQYF
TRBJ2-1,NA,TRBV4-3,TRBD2,TGCGCCAGCAGCCAAGGCCCTAGGGGAGCGGGAGTGATCAATGAGCAGTTCTTC,CASSQGPRGAGVINEQFF
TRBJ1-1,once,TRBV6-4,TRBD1,TGTGCCAGCAGTGACCGGACAGGCAGGCGCACTGAAGCTTTCTTT,CASSDRTGRRTEAFF